This TCR beta chain comes out of a study of blood T cell repertoires in COVID-19. The wider study: Researchers got acute and convalescent COVID-19 samples from the United States, Italy and Spain. PBMCs, B-cell-depleted T cells, or T cells were the source of the cDNA or gDNA that made up the material.

Original methodology: From reference gene primer amplification, estimates of nucleated cell counts were derived. Clones were sequenced by immunoSEQ multiplex PCR, and TCRdb holds only the in-frame ones, with some missing. The V and J calls and clone size come from that table; D and trimming were worked out from the DNA. The repertoire holds about 120,000 clones, around 85% seen once, with 3% to 4% in the top ten. The CDR3 sequence is 13 residues long. The ends were cut back, 3 bases at V and 8 bases at J, with 11 bases in the middle. Per the germline V gene, CDR1 is SGDLS and CDR2 is YYNGEE. Sequencing used peripheral blood. This TCR was sampled from a man aged 60 to 75 with acute or convalescent COVID-19. The gene calls are TRBV9 and TRBJ1-4; tentative D call: TRBD1 (5 bases). CDR3 DNA sequence: TGTGCCAGCAGCGGCGACGGGGGGGAAAAACTGTTTTTT. This encodes CASSGDGGEKLFF.